This TCR beta chain was sequenced for a study of blood T cell repertoires in COVID-19. After removal of 5 bases from V and 4 bases from J, the junction contained 16 bases not matched to a gene. This CDR3 has 17 amino acids. Germline V CDR1 and CDR2: SNHLY, FYNNEI. Authors' methods: For nucleated cells, counts were estimated from reference gene primer amplification. The method was immunoSEQ multiplex PCR; TCRdb's version includes in-frame clones alone and lacks a portion of them. V, J and clone size are those of that table, while D and trimming were read from the DNA. Among under 250,000 clones listed, 88% were seen once.

The TCR was taken from a woman aged 55-70 years with acute or convalescent COVID-19. The sequenced sample consisted of peripheral blood. The rearrangement links TRBV2 to TRBJ2-7, with 8 bases fitting TRBD2. The CDR3 region has the DNA TGTGCCAGCAGTCACCCGGGACTAGAACTGGTCCGGTACGAGCAGTACTTC. As protein: CASSHPGLELVRYEQYF.